A single sample gave rise to the 18 T cell receptor beta chains below, sequenced in a study of T-cell memory formation after mild COVID-19. TCRdb itself ran the 5' RACE reads through MiXCR, one entry per CDR3 protein. Here the sample spans around 200,000 distinct CDR3 sequences, just over 9.5% being singletons. The sample comprised PBMCs or a T cell subset sorted from them (not recorded which). The receptor source for this set is a man between 18 and 29 years old who had mild COVID-19 (a few samples of this study predate the infection). Cell type and time point are not known.

This clonotype turned up a few times. The rearrangement links TRBV11-2 to TRBJ1-1, with D hard to call. CDR1 and CDR2 (germline): SGHAT, FQNNGV. This CDR3 is built from 13 residues. V lost 2 bases and J lost 11, with 15 bases in between. CDR3 protein: CASSLYQSQDAFF. CDR3 in DNA: TGTGCCAGCAGCTTATACCAGTCCCAGGACGCTTTCTTT.

This chain uses TRBV7-3 with TRBJ2-2, with D perhaps matching TRBD1 (6 bases). CDR3 length equals 14 residues. Germline-derived CDR1 and CDR2 are SGHTA and FQGTGA. V was trimmed by 4 bases and J by 5 bases, leaving 11 bases between them. CDR3 DNA: TGTGCCAGCAGCTCCGGACAGCCGACCGGGGAGCTGTTTTTT. Its protein product is CASSSGQPTGELFF. The full variable domain, rest sourced from reference TRBV7-3 and TRBJ2-2, is GAGVSQTPSNKVTEKGKYVELRCDPISGHTALYWYRQSLGQGPEFLIYFQGTGAADDSGLPNDRFFAVRPEGSVSTLKIQRTERGDSAVYLCASSSGQPTGELFFGEGSRLTVL.

This chain links TRBV3-1 with TRBJ1-6; the match to TRBD1 covers 11 bases. The CDR3 has 13 amino acids. From germline, CDR1 is LGHDT and CDR2 YNNKEL (reference sequence). V dropped 8 bases and J dropped 10; count of bases not matched to a gene: 4. The CDR3 here is CASQGQGESPLHF. The CDR3 DNA sequence: TGTGCCAGCCAGGGACAGGGGGAATCACCCCTCCACTTT.

The gene calls are TRBV10-3 and TRBJ2-7; no clear D gene. V lost 4 bases to trimming and J lost 2 bases, with 9 bases between them. The CDR3 consists of 13 residues. The germline CDR1 and CDR2 sequences are ENHRY and SYGVKD. The CDR3 loop is CAISGDVAYEQYF. CDR3 in DNA: TGTGCCATCAGTGGAGACGTAGCCTACGAGCAGTACTTC.

The chain links TRBV29-1 to TRBJ2-1, with D possibly matching TRBD2 (5 bases). V lost 5 bases and J lost 3, with 17 bases in between. Germline V gives CDR1 SQVTM, CDR2 ANQGSEA. The CDR3 contains 15 residues. The CDR3 coding sequence is TGCAGCGTTAATGAGGGAGTCTCCAACTACAATGAGCAGTTCTTC. It codes for CSVNEGVSNYNEQFF.

V and J are TRBV20-1 and TRBJ2-7; D unresolved. Germline V lookup: CDR1 DFQATT, CDR2 SNEGSKA (reference sequence). V gave up 2 bases and J gave up 3 bases, with 11 bases separating them. This CDR3 contains 13 residues. The CDR3 sequence is CSARHSPGYEQYV. As DNA, the CDR3 is TGCAGTGCTAGACATTCACCTGGCTACGAGCAGTACGTC.

The J gene is TRBJ1-4, the V gene TRBV12-3 or TRBV12-4, with D unclear. The germline V and J ends were trimmed by 6 bases and 7 bases, with 15 bases remaining between them. The CDR3 is made up of 14 amino acids. CDR3 nucleotides: TGTGCCAGCAGACACGGAGGGCGGGTTGAAAAACTGTTTTTT. Protein product: CASRHGGRVEKLFF.

V usage is TRBV18 and J usage is TRBJ2-7; 10 positions match TRBD1. The germline V gene has CDR1 KGHSH and CDR2 LQKENI. Losses at the gene ends were 6 bases for V and 1 base for J; bases not matched to a gene: 6. The CDR3 runs to 15 residues. The CDR3 nucleotides read TGTGCCAGCTCGAGTCGACAGGGGGCTTCCTACGAGCAGTACTTC. Residues: CASSSRQGASYEQYF.

This clonotype has a handful of counts. CDR3 protein: CASSFTGTGGSGANVLTF. CDR3 nucleotides: TGTGCCAGCAGCTTCACCGGGACAGGGGGCTCTGGGGCCAACGTCCTGACTTTC. This sequence joins TRBV7-2 and TRBJ2-6, with 11 bases fitting TRBD1. CDR3 size: 18 residues. Losses at the gene ends were 3 bases for V and 0 bases for J; bases not matched to a gene: 4. The germline V gene has CDR1 SGHTA and CDR2 FQGNSA.

The J gene is TRBJ2-5, the V gene TRBV9; a weak D match, TRBD1 (6 bases). The CDR3 covers 16 residues. The V end lost 0 bases, the J end lost 1 base, and 13 bases lay between the germline ends. Germline CDR1 is SGDLS and CDR2 is YYNGEE. The CDR3 coding sequence is TGTGCCAGCAGCGTAGGGGGGACACGGGTCCAAGAGACCCAGTACTTC. Its protein product is CASSVGGTRVQETQYF. The complete variable domain, with remaining parts taken from reference TRBV9 and TRBJ2-5, reads DSGVTQTPKHLITATGQRVTLRCSPRSGDLSVYWYQQSLDQGLQFLIQYYNGEERAKGNILERFSAQQFPDLHSELNLSSLELGDSALYFCASSVGGTRVQETQYFGPGTRLLVL.

This clonotype was observed a few times. The chain uses TRBV6-6 and TRBJ2-7, with D unclear. This CDR3 is built from 11 residues. The ends were cut back, 0 bases at V and 7 bases at J, with 4 bases in the middle. Germline V gives CDR1 MNHNY, CDR2 SVGAGI (reference sequence). This chain's CDR3 is CASSYSDEQYF. The CDR3 nucleotides read TGTGCCAGCAGTTACTCCGATGAGCAGTACTTC.

CDR3 loop: CASSSSDGETQYF. As DNA, the CDR3 is TGTGCCAGCTCATCTAGCGACGGCGAGACCCAGTACTTC. The V call is TRBV18, the J call TRBJ2-5; D is possibly TRBD2 (6 bases). The germline V and J ends were trimmed by 5 bases and 5 bases, with 12 bases remaining between them. Germline CDR1 reads KGHSH; CDR2 reads LQKENI. The CDR3 runs 13 residues.

The rearrangement joins TRBV5-1 to TRBJ2-1; D call uncertain. The CDR3 sequence is 15 residues long. CDR1 is SGHRS, CDR2 YFSETQ, per germline. The ends were cut back, 0 bases at V and 7 bases at J, with 14 bases in the middle. The CDR3 region is CASSLVGRSRNEQFF. The CDR3, as DNA: TGCGCCAGCAGCTTGGTCGGACGGTCCCGAAATGAGCAGTTCTTC.

This clonotype turned up a few times. V gene TRBV5-1 combines with J gene TRBJ2-2; possible D gene TRBD2, 5 bases. Germline CDR1 and CDR2: SGHRS and YFSETQ. The V end was cut by 0 bases, the J end by 1 base, with 7 bases between. The CDR3 extends over 15 amino acids. In DNA, the CDR3 is TGCGCCAGCAGCTTGGCCGGGATGAACACCGGGGAGCTGTTTTTT. Translation gives CASSLAGMNTGELFF.

This clonotype was observed at least ten times. The chain links TRBV4-1 to TRBJ2-3; 10 bases line up with TRBD2. This CDR3 contains 17 residues. Germline assignment: CDR1 MGHRA and CDR2 YSYEKL. With 0 bases clipped from V and 1 base from J, the junction kept 4 bases outside the gene matches. For the CDR3, the DNA is TGCGCCAGCAGCCAAGATTGGACTAGCGGTGGCACAGATACGCAGTATTTT. Residues: CASSQDWTSGGTDTQYF.

The chain carries TRBV12-3 or TRBV12-4 and TRBJ1-5; no reliable D call. Trimming left V 6 bases short and J 2 bases short, with 14 bases between. The CDR3 is 15 amino acids. DNA for the CDR3: TGTGCCAGCAGCAGACAAATTTCGGGCAATCAGCCCCAGCATTTT. Its translation is CASSRQISGNQPQHF.

This clonotype has a count of ten or more. The rearrangement links TRBV7-3 to TRBJ2-2, with unresolved D. The germline CDR1 and CDR2 sequences are SGHTA and FQGTGA. Trimming shortened V by 5 bases and J by 5 bases, and 18 bases separated the two germline ends. The CDR3 sequence is 16 residues long. This CDR3 is CASSHGLRLGTGELFF. The CDR3 nucleotides read TGTGCCAGCAGCCACGGGCTTAGATTGGGGACCGGGGAGCTGTTTTTT.

This chain uses TRBV4-2 with TRBJ1-5, with D unresolved. V was cut by 2 bases and J by 7 bases, with 6 bases left in between. This CDR3 has 12 amino acids. Germline lookup yields CDR1 LGHNA and CDR2 YNFKEQ. In DNA form, the CDR3 reads TGTGCCAGCAGCCAATCGGTCCAGCCCCAGCATTTT. Protein sequence: CASSQSVQPQHF.